These T cell receptor beta chains were read from a single sample in a study of human T cells and chemical hapten exposure. TCRdb processed the RACE reads anew with MiXCR; each CDR3 protein has one entry. The sample includes around 120,000 distinct CDR3 sequences, 12% to 15% seen only once; the top ten take approximately 0.89%. Sample: whole blood, taken in connection with sensitization to the hapten diphenylcyclopropenone (DPC). Receptors originate from a man in his late teens or twenties with alopecia areata. Some clones in this sample may be carry-over from other donors' samples. Both conserved end residues are part of each CDR3. Each record gives: D gene, J gene, clone size, V gene, CDR3 DNA, CDR3 protein. A D gene is named only where the DNA matches it firmly. Rows give clone size only sometimes, using once, few, many, or a class for an expanded clone.

. TRBJ2-2 few TRBV29-1 TGCAGCGTTGATCTAATCACCGGGGAGCTGTTTTTT CSVDLITGELFF
. TRBJ2-2 many TRBV5-1 TGCGCCAGCAGCTTAGCCACAGGCGGAACCGGGGAGCTGTTTTTT CASSLATGGTGELFF
TRBD1 TRBJ2-7 few TRBV11-2 TGTGCCAGCAGCCCGGACAGGGGAGCCGAGCAGTACTTC CASSPDRGAEQYF
. TRBJ2-1 few TRBV9 TGTGCCAGCAGCGTAGCCCTCGTCAATGAGCAGTTCTTC CASSVALVNEQFF
. TRBJ2-5 . TRBV4-3 TGCGCCAGCAGCCAAGATGATAGGCGGACCCAGTACTTC CASSQDDRRTQYF
TRBD1 TRBJ2-7 few TRBV2 TGTGCCAGCAGATTCCCTCCGACAGGGGGTACCTACGAGCAGTACTTC CASRFPPTGGTYEQYF
. TRBJ1-5 few TRBV7-3 TGTGCCAGCAGCTTAAAAATAGGGGACAATCAGCCCCAGCATTTT CASSLKIGDNQPQHF
. TRBJ2-7 . TRBV29-1 TGCAGCGCGCGGGACGGGAGCTCCTACGAGCAGTACTTC CSARDGSSYEQYF
TRBD2 TRBJ2-5 few TRBV29-1 TGCAGCGTGGAACTAGCGGGCCAAGAGACCCAGTACTTC CSVELAGQETQYF
. TRBJ2-7 few TRBV24-1 TGTGCCACCAGTGATTTGCAACCAGAGCGGAGCTCCTACGAGCAGTACTTC CATSDLQPERSSYEQYF
. TRBJ2-7 few TRBV28 TGTGCCAGCAGCCATCCGGACTACGAGCAGTACTTC CASSHPDYEQYF
. TRBJ2-2 . TRBV3-1 TGTGCCAGCAGCCCCGATGGCAACACCGGGGAGCTGTTTTTT CASSPDGNTGELFF
. TRBJ1-4 . TRBV5-4 TGTGCCAGCAGCGTGGACCTATCAGGCGAAAAACTGTTTTTT CASSVDLSGEKLFF
. TRBJ2-7 . TRBV6-6 TGTGCCTCCAGATCCAGGCGCTCCTACGAGCAGTACTTC CASRSRRSYEQYF
. TRBJ2-5 few TRBV29-1 TGCAGCGTTGAACCTCCGGACGCGCCACAGACCCAGTACTTC CSVEPPDAPQTQYF
. TRBJ2-7 few TRBV3-1 TGTGCCAGCAGCCAGGGATACTACGAGCAGTACTTC CASSQGYYEQYF
. TRBJ2-1 . TRBV27 TGTGCCAGCAGGGACACCTCCTACAATGAGCAGTTCTTC CASRDTSYNEQFF
. TRBJ2-5 many TRBV3-1 TGTGCCAGCAGCCGGAGACTAGTTCAAGAGACCCAGTACTTC CASSRRLVQETQYF
. TRBJ1-6 few TRBV28 TGTGCCAGCAGTTTAAGAGGGAGGCGTTCACCCCTCCACTTT CASSLRGRRSPLHF
TRBD1 TRBJ1-5 . TRBV29-1 TGCAGCGGGGGACAGGGGCTTAATCAGCCCCAGCATTTT CSGGQGLNQPQHF
TRBD1 TRBJ2-1 few TRBV7-3 TGTGCCAGCAGCTTACGAACCGGGACAGGGAACAATGAGCAGTTCTTC CASSLRTGTGNNEQFF
. TRBJ2-2 few TRBV7-3 TGTGCCAGCAGCTTAAGGGGAGGTCTGACTCCCGGGGAGCTGTTTTTT CASSLRGGLTPGELFF
TRBD2 TRBJ2-2 . TRBV20-1 TGCAGTGCTAGTTTGGCGGGGGTTAACACCGGGGAGCTGTTTTTT CSASLAGVNTGELFF
. TRBJ1-5 few TRBV6-4 TGTGCCAGCAGTAGGACGGCCGGAGGAGATCAGCCCCAGCATTTT CASSRTAGGDQPQHF
. TRBJ2-3 . TRBV5-4 TGTGCCAGCAGCCCTTACCTTACGGGGGGCACAGATACGCAGTATTTT CASSPYLTGGTDTQYF
. TRBJ1-4 few TRBV12-3/TRBV12-4 TGTGCCAGCAGTCCCTCCCGCACAGGGATTGAGGAAAAACTGTTTTTT CASSPSRTGIEEKLFF
TRBD2 TRBJ2-1 . TRBV4-2 TGTGCCAGTAGAGGAGATAGCGGGGTGTCCTACAATGAGCAGTTCTTC CASRGDSGVSYNEQFF